These 14 T cell receptor beta chains came from one sample sequenced in a study of human T cells and chemical hapten exposure. TCRdb analysed the RACE reads with MiXCR anew, one entry per CDR3 protein. The repertoire holds 100,000 to 150,000 distinct CDR3 sequences, with roughly 15% as singletons. The sample's time point: patch test 1, 2 weeks after DPC sensitization. The treatment here: therapeutic diphenylcyclopropenone sensitization with weekly scalp DPC. The sample in question was whole blood, obtained in connection with sensitization to the hapten diphenylcyclopropenone (DPC). All receptors come from a man aged 18 to 29 with alopecia areata. Some clones in this sample may be carry-over from other donors' samples.

This rearrangement joins TRBV29-1 to TRBJ1-1; D is undetermined. V shed 5 bases and J shed 3 bases, with 13 bases lying between them. Germline CDR1 is SQVTM and CDR2 is ANQGSEA. There are 13 residues in the CDR3. The CDR3 is CSVSTWGYTEAFF. The CDR3, as DNA: TGCAGCGTTTCTACCTGGGGTTACACTGAAGCTTTCTTT.

The gene calls are TRBV7-3 and TRBJ2-1; 7 nucleotides agree with TRBD1. CDR1 is SGHTA and CDR2 is FQGTGA in the germline V gene. The J segment lost 8 bases and the V segment lost 4 bases, leaving 14 bases of the junction unmatched. The CDR3 extends over 16 amino acids. The DNA of the CDR3 is TGTGCCAGCAGCTCCCTAGGGGGCCGGTTATTCCATGAGCAGTTCTTC. Protein product: CASSSLGGRLFHEQFF.

The chain employs TRBV6-5 and TRBJ1-5; D is ambiguous. The CDR3 is 13 amino acids. V gave up 2 bases and J gave up 5 bases, with 7 bases separating them. Germline V gene lookup returns CDR1 MNHEY and CDR2 SVGAGI. CDR3 nucleotides: TGTGCCAGCAGTTACGGACGGGATCAGCCCCAGCATTTT. It specifies CASSYGRDQPQHF.

This clonotype was recorded a few times. The chain joins TRBV7-2 to TRBJ2-7, with D unclear. With 5 bases removed from V and 7 bases from J, the gap between germline ends came to 12 bases. This CDR3 spans 12 amino acids. Germline values: CDR1 SGHTA, CDR2 FQGNSA. CDR3 in amino acids: CASSLAAREQYF. The CDR3 DNA reads TGTGCCAGCAGCCTCGCGGCCCGGGAGCAGTACTTC.

This clonotype came up a few times. V gene TRBV15 combines with J gene TRBJ1-1; unclear D gene. Germline V lookup: CDR1 LNHNV, CDR2 YYDKDF (reference sequence). Trimming removed 2 bases from V and 8 bases from J, with 9 bases in between. The CDR3 contains 12 residues. CDR3 sequence (DNA): TGTGCCACCAGCAGAATACGAGGAGAAGCTTTCTTT. It encodes CATSRIRGEAFF.

In this sample, this clonotype turned up many times. The CDR3 coding sequence is TGTGCCAGCAGTTACTCGAACTCGCCTTCGGGGACCCAGTACTTC. It specifies CASSYSNSPSGTQYF. The chain uses TRBV6-2 or TRBV6-3 and TRBJ2-5; D gene ambiguous. V shed 0 bases and J shed 7 bases, with 15 bases lying between them. Germline CDR1 reads MNHEY; CDR2 reads SVGEGT. This CDR3 has 15 amino acids.

V usage is TRBV9 and J usage is TRBJ2-5; 7 positions match TRBD2. The CDR3 loop spans 15 amino acids. The germline V gene encodes CDR1 SGDLS and CDR2 YYNGEE. The ends lost 2 bases at V and 1 base at J; junction bases unmatched: 5. The CDR3 region has the DNA TGTGCCAGCAGCGTCGGGGGGTCCTTCCAAGAGACCCAGTACTTC. Its translation: CASSVGGSFQETQYF.

This clonotype was picked up a small number of times. The rearrangement links TRBV28 to TRBJ2-7; TRBD2 is a possible D gene (7 bases). The V end was cut by 0 bases, the J end by 3 bases, with 15 bases between. From germline, CDR1 is MDHEN and CDR2 SYDVKM. This CDR3 has 16 amino acids. This CDR3 reads CASSLWGGGSNYEQYF. CDR3 coding DNA: TGTGCCAGCAGTTTATGGGGCGGGGGCAGTAACTACGAGCAGTACTTC.

A few counts support this clonotype. The chain employs TRBV10-1 and TRBJ2-5; 8 bases agree with TRBD2. CDR1 and CDR2 (germline): WNHNN, SYGVQD (reference sequence). J was trimmed by 5 bases and V by 3 bases; bases with no gene match: 11. The CDR3 is 16 amino acids. The CDR3 loop is CASSEAGLAGMETQYF. CDR3 coding DNA: TGCGCCAGCAGTGAAGCAGGGTTAGCGGGGATGGAGACCCAGTACTTC.

Only a few counts were recorded for this clonotype. The genes are TRBV28 and TRBJ1-1; 7 nucleotides align to TRBD1. This CDR3 spans 12 amino acids. The germline V gene has CDR1 MDHEN and CDR2 SYDVKM. V shed 10 bases and J 7 bases; nucleotides not matched to a gene: 9. The CDR3 is CATIPGQNEAFF. The CDR3 nucleotides read TGTGCCACTATTCCGGGACAGAATGAAGCTTTCTTT.

The chain combines TRBV20-1 with TRBJ1-6; 8 bases agree with TRBD1. J lost 6 bases, V lost 6 bases, and 7 bases had no gene match. CDR3 length: 14 amino acids. CDR1 and CDR2 from the germline V gene are DFQATT and SNEGSKA (reference sequence). DNA for the CDR3: TGCAGTGCCGTCCGGGACAGGATTAATTCACCCCTCCACTTT. It encodes CSAVRDRINSPLHF.

This clonotype was seen repeatedly, ten times or more. This sequence joins TRBV4-3 and TRBJ2-3; the match to TRBD2 covers 10 bases. The CDR3 runs to 19 residues. J was trimmed by 0 bases and V by 1 base; bases with no gene match: 10. Germline loops: CDR1 LGHNA, CDR2 YSLEER. CDR3 sequence reads: CASSQGLYSGGTSTDTQYF. The CDR3 DNA reads TGCGCCAGCAGCCAAGGCTTGTATAGCGGGGGGACTAGCACAGATACGCAGTATTTT.

The gene calls are TRBV4-3 and TRBJ2-2, with D tentatively TRBD1 (6 bases). The CDR3 consists of 18 residues. Germline assignment: CDR1 LGHNA and CDR2 YSLEER. Trimming cost V 0 bases and J 5 bases, with 19 bases left between them. The CDR3 sequence: CASSQDRQVTFGTGELFF. The CDR3 DNA is TGCGCCAGCAGCCAAGACAGACAGGTGACTTTTGGAACCGGGGAGCTGTTTTTT.

This clonotype was picked up a small number of times. The chain is built from TRBV20-1 and TRBJ1-1; D is unclear. V gave up 1 base and J gave up 5 bases, with 8 bases separating them. The CDR3 contains 12 residues. The germline V gene has CDR1 DFQATT and CDR2 SNEGSKA (reference sequence). The CDR3 region is CSARVYGTEAFF. Written as DNA, the CDR3 is TGCAGTGCTAGAGTATACGGGACTGAAGCTTTCTTT.